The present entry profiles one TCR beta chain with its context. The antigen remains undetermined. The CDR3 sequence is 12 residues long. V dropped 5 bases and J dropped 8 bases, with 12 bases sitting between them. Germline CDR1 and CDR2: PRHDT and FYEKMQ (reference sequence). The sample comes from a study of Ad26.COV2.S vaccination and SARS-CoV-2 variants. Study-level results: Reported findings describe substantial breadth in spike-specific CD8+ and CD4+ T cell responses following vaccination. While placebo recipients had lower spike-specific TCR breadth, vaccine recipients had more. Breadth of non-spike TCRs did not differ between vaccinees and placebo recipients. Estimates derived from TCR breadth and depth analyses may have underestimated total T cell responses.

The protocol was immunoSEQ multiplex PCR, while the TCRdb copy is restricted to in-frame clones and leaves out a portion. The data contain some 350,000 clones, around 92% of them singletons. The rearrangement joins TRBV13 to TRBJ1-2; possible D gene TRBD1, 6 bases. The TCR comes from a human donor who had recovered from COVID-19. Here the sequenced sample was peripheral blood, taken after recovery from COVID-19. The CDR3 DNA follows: TGTGCCAGCAGCGCGGGGGCAAGAGGCTACACCTTC. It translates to CASSAGARGYTF.